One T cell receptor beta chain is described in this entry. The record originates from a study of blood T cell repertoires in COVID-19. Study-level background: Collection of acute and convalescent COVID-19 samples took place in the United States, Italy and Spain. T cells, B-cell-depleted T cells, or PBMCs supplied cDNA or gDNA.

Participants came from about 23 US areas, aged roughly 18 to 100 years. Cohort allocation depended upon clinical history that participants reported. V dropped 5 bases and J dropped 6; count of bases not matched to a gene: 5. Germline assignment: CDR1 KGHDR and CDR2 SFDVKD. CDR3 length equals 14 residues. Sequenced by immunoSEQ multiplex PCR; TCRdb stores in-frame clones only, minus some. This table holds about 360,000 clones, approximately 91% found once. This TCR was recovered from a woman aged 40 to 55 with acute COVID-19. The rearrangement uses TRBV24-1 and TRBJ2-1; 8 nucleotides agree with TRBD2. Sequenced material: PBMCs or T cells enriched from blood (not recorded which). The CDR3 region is CATSVGGGSNEQFF. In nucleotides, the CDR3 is TGTGCCACCAGTGTGGGCGGGGGGTCCAATGAGCAGTTCTTC.